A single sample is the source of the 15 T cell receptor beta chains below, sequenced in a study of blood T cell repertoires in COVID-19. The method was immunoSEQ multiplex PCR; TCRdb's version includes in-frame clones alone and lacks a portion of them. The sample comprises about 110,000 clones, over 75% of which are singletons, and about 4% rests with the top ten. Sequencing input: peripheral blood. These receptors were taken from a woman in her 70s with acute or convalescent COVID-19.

The CDR3, as DNA: TGCGCCAGCAGCCAAGGAGAAACCCACAGGAGCACAGATACGCAGTATTTT. It translates to CASSQGETHRSTDTQYF. V is TRBV5-1 and J is TRBJ2-3, with a tentative D call TRBD1 (5 bases). V lost 4 bases, J lost 0 bases, and 18 bases lay in between. The CDR3 length is 17 residues. Germline assignment: CDR1 SGHRS and CDR2 YFSETQ.

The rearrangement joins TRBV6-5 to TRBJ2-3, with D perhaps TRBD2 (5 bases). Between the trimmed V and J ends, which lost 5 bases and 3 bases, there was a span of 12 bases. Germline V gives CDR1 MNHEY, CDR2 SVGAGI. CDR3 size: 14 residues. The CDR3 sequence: CASSPRVATDTQYF. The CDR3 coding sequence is TGTGCCAGCAGTCCCCGGGTAGCGACAGATACGCAGTATTTT.

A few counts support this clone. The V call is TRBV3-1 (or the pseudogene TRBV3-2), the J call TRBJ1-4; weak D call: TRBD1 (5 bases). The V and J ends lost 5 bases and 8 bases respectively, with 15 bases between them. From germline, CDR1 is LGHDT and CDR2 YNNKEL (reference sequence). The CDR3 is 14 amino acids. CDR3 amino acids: CASSTRGVGEKLFF. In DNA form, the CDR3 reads TGTGCCAGCAGCACTCGGGGGGTCGGGGAAAAACTGTTTTTT.

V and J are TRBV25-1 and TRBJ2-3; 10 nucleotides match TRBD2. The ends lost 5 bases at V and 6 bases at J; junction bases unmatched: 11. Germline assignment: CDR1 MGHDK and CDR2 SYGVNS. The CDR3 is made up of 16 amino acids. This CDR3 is CASSKAGAGGMDTQYF. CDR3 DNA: TGTGCCAGCAGTAAAGCCGGAGCGGGGGGGATGGATACGCAGTATTTT.

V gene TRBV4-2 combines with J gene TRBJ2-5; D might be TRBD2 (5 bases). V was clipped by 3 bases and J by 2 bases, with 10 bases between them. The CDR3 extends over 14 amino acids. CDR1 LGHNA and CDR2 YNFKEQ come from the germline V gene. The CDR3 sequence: CASSQPGTQETQYF. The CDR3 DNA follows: TGTGCCAGCAGCCAGCCGGGAACACAAGAGACCCAGTACTTC.

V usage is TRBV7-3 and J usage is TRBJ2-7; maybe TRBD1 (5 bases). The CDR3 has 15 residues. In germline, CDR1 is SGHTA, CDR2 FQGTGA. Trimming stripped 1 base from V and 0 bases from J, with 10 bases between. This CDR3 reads CASSLNGQGSYEQYF. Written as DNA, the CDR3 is TGTGCCAGCAGCTTAAATGGTCAGGGCTCCTACGAGCAGTACTTC.

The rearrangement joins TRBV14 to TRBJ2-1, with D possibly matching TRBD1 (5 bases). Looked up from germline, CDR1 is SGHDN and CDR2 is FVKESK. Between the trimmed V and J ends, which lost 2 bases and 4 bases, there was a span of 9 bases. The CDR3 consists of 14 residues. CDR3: CASSQQGPYNEQFF. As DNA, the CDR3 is TGTGCCAGCAGCCAACAGGGCCCGTACAATGAGCAGTTCTTC.

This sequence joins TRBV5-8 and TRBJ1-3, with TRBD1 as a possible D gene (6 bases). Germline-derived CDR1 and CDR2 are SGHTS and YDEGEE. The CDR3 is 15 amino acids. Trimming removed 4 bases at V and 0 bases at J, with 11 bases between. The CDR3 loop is CASSRTANSGNTIYF. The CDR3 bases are TGTGCCAGCAGCAGGACAGCGAACTCTGGAAACACCATATATTTT.

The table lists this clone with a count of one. The CDR3 loop reads CASSFSNSPLHF. CDR3 in DNA: TGTGCCAGCAGTTTCTCGAATTCACCCCTCCACTTT. V gene TRBV12-3 or TRBV12-4 combines with J gene TRBJ1-6; D is unresolved. This CDR3 has 12 residues. The V gene lost 3 bases and the J gene lost 7 bases, with 4 bases spanning the gap.

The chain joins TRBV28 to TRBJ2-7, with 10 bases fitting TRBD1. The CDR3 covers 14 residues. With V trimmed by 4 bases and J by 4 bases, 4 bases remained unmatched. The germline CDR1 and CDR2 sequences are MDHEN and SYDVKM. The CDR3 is CASSSRTGGYEQYF. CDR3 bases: TGTGCCAGCAGTTCCCGGACAGGGGGATACGAGCAGTACTTC.

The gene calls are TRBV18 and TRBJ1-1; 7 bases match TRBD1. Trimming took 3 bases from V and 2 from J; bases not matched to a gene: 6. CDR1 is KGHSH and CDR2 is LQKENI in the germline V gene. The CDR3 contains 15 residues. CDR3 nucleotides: TGTGCCAGCTCACCCAACAGGGGCCCTAACACTGAAGCTTTCTTT. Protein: CASSPNRGPNTEAFF.

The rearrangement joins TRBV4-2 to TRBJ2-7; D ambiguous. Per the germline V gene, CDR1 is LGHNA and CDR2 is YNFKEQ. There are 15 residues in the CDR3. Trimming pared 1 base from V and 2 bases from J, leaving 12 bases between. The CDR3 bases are TGTGCCAGCAGCCAAGGGTCCGGTACAGCCTACGAGCAGTACTTC. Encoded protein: CASSQGSGTAYEQYF.

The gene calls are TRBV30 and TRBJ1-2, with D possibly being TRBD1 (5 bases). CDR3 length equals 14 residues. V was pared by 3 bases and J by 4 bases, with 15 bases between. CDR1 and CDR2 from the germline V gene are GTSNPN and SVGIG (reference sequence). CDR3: CAWRTQGTIYGYTF. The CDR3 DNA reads TGTGCCTGGAGGACCCAGGGTACGATCTATGGCTACACCTTC.

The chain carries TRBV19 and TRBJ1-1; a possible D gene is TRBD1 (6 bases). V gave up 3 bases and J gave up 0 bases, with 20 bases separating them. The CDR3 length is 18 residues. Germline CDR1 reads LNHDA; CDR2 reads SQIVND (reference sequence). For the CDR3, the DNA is TGTGCCAGTAGTATTGGGCTATACAGGGTGGGCCTGAACACTGAAGCTTTCTTT. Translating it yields CASSIGLYRVGLNTEAFF.

CDR3 DNA: TGTGCCAGCACCCCGAGGACAGGGAACGTCAATTCACCCCTCCACTTT. Protein product: CASTPRTGNVNSPLHF. The rearrangement joins TRBV11-2 to TRBJ1-6; 8 bases align to TRBD1. The trim removed 7 bases at V and 7 bases at J, leaving 12 bases unmatched. CDR1 is SGHAT, CDR2 FQNNGV, per germline. This CDR3 region has 16 residues.